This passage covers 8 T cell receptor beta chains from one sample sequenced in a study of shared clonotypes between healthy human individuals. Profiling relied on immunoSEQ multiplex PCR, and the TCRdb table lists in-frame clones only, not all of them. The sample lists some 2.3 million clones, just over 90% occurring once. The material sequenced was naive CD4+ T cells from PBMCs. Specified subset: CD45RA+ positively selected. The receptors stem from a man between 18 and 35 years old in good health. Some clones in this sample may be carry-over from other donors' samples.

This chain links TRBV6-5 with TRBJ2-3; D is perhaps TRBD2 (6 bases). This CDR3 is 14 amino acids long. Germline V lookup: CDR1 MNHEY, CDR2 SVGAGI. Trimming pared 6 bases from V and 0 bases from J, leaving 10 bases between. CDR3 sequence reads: CASRGGPSTDTQYF. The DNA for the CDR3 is TGTGCCAGCAGGGGAGGCCCTAGCACAGATACGCAGTATTTT.

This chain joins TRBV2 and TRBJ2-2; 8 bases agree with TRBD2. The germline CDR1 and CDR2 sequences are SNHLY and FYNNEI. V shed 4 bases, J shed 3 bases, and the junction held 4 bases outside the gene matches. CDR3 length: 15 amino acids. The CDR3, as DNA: TGTGCCAGCAGTGGATTAGCGGGATACACCGGGGAGCTGTTTTTT. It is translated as CASSGLAGYTGELFF. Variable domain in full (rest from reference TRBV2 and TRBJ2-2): EPEVTQTPSHQVTQMGQEVILRCVPISNHLYFYWYRQILGQKVEFLVSFYNNEISEKSEIFDDQFSVERPDGSNFTLKIRSTKLEDSAMYFCASSGLAGYTGELFFGEGSRLTVL.

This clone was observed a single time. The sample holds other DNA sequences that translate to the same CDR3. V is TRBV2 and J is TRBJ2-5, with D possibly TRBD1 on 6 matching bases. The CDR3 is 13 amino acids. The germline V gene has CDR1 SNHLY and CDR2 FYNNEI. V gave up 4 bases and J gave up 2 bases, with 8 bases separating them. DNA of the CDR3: TGTGCCAGCAGTGGGACAGCACAAGAGACCCAGTACTTC. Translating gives CASSGTAQETQYF. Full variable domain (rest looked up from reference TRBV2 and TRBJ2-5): EPEVTQTPSHQVTQMGQEVILRCVPISNHLYFYWYRQILGQKVEFLVSFYNNEISEKSEIFDDQFSVERPDGSNFTLKIRSTKLEDSAMYFCASSGTAQETQYFGPGTRLLVL.

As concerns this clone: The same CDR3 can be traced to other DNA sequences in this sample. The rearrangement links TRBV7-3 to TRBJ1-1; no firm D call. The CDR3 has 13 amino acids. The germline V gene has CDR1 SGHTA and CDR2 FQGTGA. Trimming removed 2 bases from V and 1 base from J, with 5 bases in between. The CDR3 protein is CASSLGQNTEAFF. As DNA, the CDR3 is TGTGCCAGCAGCTTAGGTCAGAACACTGAAGCTTTCTTT.

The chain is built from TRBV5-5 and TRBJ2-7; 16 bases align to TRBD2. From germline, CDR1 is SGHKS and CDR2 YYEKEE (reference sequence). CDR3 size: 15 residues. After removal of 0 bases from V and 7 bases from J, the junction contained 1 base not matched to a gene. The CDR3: CASSLEGLAGGEQYF. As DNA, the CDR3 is TGTGCCAGCAGCTTGGAGGGACTAGCGGGAGGGGAGCAGTACTTC.

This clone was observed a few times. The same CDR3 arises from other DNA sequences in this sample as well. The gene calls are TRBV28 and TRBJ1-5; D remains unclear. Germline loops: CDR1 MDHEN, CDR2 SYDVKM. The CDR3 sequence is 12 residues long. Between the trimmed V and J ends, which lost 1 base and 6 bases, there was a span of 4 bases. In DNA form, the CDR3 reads TGTGCCAGCAGTTTATCGGCTCAGCCCCAGCATTTT. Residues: CASSLSAQPQHF.

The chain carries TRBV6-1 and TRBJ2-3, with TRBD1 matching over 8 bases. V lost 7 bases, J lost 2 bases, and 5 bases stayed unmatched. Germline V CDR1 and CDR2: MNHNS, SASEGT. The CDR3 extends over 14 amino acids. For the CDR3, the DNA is TGTGCCAGCAAGGCAGGGGGCTTCACAGATACGCAGTATTTT. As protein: CASKAGGFTDTQYF.

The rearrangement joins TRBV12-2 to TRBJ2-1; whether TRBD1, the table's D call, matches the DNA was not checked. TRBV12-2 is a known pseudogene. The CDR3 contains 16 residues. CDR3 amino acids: CASRPTTGGPYNEQFF. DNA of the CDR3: TGTGCAAGTCGTCCCACGACAGGGGGCCCCTACAATGAGCAGTTCTTC.